These 25 T cell receptor beta chains share one sample of origin, sequenced in a study of T cells in localized non-small cell lung cancer (dated by TCRdb to 2018 to 2020). Library preparation used the immunoSEQ multiplex PCR assay. The table was pulled from immuneACCESS by TCRdb, which kept in-frame rearrangements only. Such tables lose some clones; where checked, under half of the loss comes from unresolved V genes, and the rest has no known cause. Within this sample are 1,500 or so clones, with about a third of them counted one time only. 18% of the sample belongs to the ten largest clones. The source material was normal lung tissue next to the tumor, sampled before any cancer treatment. The receptors come from a male donor aged 60 or over with stage II squamous cell lung carcinoma.

This clone is medium-sized in the sample. Because a base is unread or ambiguous, its residue is represented by X. The CDR3 DNA reads TGTGCCAGCAGCGTGACCGGGACAGCTRAAGCTTTCTTT. It codes for CASSVTGTAXAFF. The V gene is TRBV9, the J gene TRBJ1-1; 7 bases match TRBD1. Germline values: CDR1 SGDLS, CDR2 YYNGEE. Trimming removed 2 bases from V and 9 bases from J; junction bases left unmatched: 7. The CDR3 length is 13 residues.

This chain uses TRBV6-8 with TRBJ1-1; possible D gene TRBD1, 6 bases. The CDR3 has 14 residues. In germline, CDR1 is MNHGY, CDR2 SAAAGT. Trimming took 7 bases from V and 0 from J, leaving 12 bases between them. The CDR3 reads CASILDRLNTEAFF. The CDR3 DNA reads TGTGCCAGCATTCTAGACAGGCTGAACACTGAAGCTTTCTTT.

This clone was seen a handful of times. The chain recombines TRBV6-8 with TRBJ2-7, with 7 bases identical to TRBD2. With 6 bases clipped from V and 6 bases from J, the junction kept 14 bases outside the gene matches. The CDR3 is 15 amino acids. Per the germline V gene, CDR1 is MNHGY and CDR2 is SAAAGT. This CDR3 reads CASRETSRRGLEQYF. In DNA form, the CDR3 reads TGTGCCAGCAGAGAGACTAGCAGGAGGGGTCTCGAGCAGTACTTC.

V usage is TRBV28 and J usage is TRBJ2-3; possibly TRBD2 for D (6 bases). The length of the CDR3 is 15 residues. With 3 bases removed from V and 7 bases from J, the gap between germline ends came to 17 bases. In germline, CDR1 is MDHEN, CDR2 SYDVKM. The CDR3 nucleotides are TGTGCCAGCAGTTTCGGGAGAGGGATTGGAAATACGCAGTATTTT. The encoded protein is CASSFGRGIGNTQYF.

V usage is TRBV28 and J usage is TRBJ2-1; D is unresolved. The CDR3 is 14 residues long. V was pared by 3 bases and J by 1 base, with 7 bases between. CDR1 MDHEN and CDR2 SYDVKM come from the germline V gene. In DNA, the CDR3 is TGTGCCAGCAGTTTGGGTGGTTCCTACAATGAGCAGTTCTTC. Translated, it gives CASSLGGSYNEQFF.

This sequence joins TRBV19 and TRBJ1-5, with TRBD1 matching 10 bases. J lost 7 bases, V lost 4 bases, and 10 bases had no gene match. Per germline, CDR1 LNHDA and CDR2 SQIVND (reference sequence). CDR3 length: 16 amino acids. CDR3 loop: CASSNLDRGLKQPQHF. The CDR3 bases are TGTGCCAGTAGTAATCTAGACAGGGGGCTAAAGCAGCCCCAGCATTTT.

The table lists this clone with a few counts. The CDR3 DNA sequence: TGCGCCAGCAGCTATAGACTAGCGGGAGACACCGGGGAGCTGTTTTTT. Amino acids: CASSYRLAGDTGELFF. The rearrangement links TRBV4-1 to TRBJ2-2; 12 bases match TRBD2. V lost 5 bases to trimming and J lost 3 bases; unmatched junction nucleotides: 4. Germline CDR1 MGHRA, CDR2 YSYEKL. The CDR3 consists of 16 residues.

The genes are TRBV28 and TRBJ1-2; the match to TRBD1 covers 9 bases. This CDR3 is built from 15 residues. Trimming removed 2 bases from V and 4 bases from J; junction bases left unmatched: 5. The germline CDR1 and CDR2 sequences are MDHEN and SYDVKM. The CDR3 protein is CASSLMGTGSYGYTF. The CDR3 nucleotides are TGTGCCAGCAGTTTAATGGGGACAGGGTCCTATGGCTACACCTTC.

CDR3 sequence reads: CASSLIVAGGRNEQYF. The CDR3 region has the DNA TGTGCCAGCAGTTTAATAGTAGCGGGAGGGCGGAACGAGCAGTACTTC. The chain carries TRBV28 and TRBJ2-7, with 11 bases aligning to TRBD2. CDR1 MDHEN and CDR2 SYDVKM come from the germline V gene. V trimming: 2 bases; J trimming: 5 bases; junction bases outside the gene matches: 8. This CDR3 contains 16 residues. The full variable domain, in which reference TRBV28 and TRBJ2-7 provide the parts outside the CDR3, is DVKVTQSSRYLVKRTGEKVFLECVQDMDHENMFWYRQDPGLGLRLIYFSYDVKMKEKGDIPEGYSVSREKKERFSLILESASTNQTSMYLCASSLIVAGGRNEQYFGPGTRLTVT.

By sample fraction, this clone is medium-sized. The chain joins TRBV9 to TRBJ2-5; D perhaps matches TRBD2 (5 bases). Germline V gene data show CDR1 as SGDLS and CDR2 as YYNGEE. CDR3 size: 15 residues. Trimming cost V 5 bases and J 2 bases, with 16 bases left between them. The chain's CDR3 is CASSKTGEPQETQYF. Written as DNA, the CDR3 is TGTGCCAGCAGTAAGACTGGGGAGCCTCAAGAGACCCAGTACTTC.

In this sample, this clone turned up a few times. The chain carries TRBV9 and TRBJ1-4; D gene ambiguous. The CDR3 length is 16 residues. The germline CDR1 and CDR2 sequences are SGDLS and YYNGEE. The V end was cut by 3 bases, the J end by 0 bases, with 12 bases between. CDR3 region: CASSARPSPTNEKLFF. The DNA for the CDR3 is TGTGCCAGCAGCGCTCGACCGTCCCCAACTAATGAAAAACTGTTTTTT.

The V and J genes are TRBV19 and TRBJ2-5; no firm D call. Germline V gene sequence: CDR1 LNHDA, CDR2 SQIVND (reference sequence). Trimming shortened V by 2 bases and J by 7 bases, and 5 bases separated the two germline ends. The CDR3 loop spans 11 amino acids. CDR3 DNA sequence: TGTGCCAGTAGTATACGAGGGACCCAGTACTTC. Amino acid sequence: CASSIRGTQYF.

This clone was seen more than once but under ten times. This sequence joins TRBV11-1 and TRBJ2-3, with a weak D call TRBD1 (5 bases). This CDR3 is 14 amino acids long. Germline CDR1 SGHAT, CDR2 FQDESV (reference sequence). V was cut by 3 bases and J by 5 bases, with 12 bases left in between. CDR3 nucleotide sequence: TGTGCCAGCAGCTTGGGGCTCTTTGGAGATACGCAGTATTTT. It specifies CASSLGLFGDTQYF.

This clone was counted between two and nine times. The V gene is TRBV11-3, the J gene TRBJ2-1; 7 nucleotides match TRBD2. After removal of 2 bases from V and 5 bases from J, the junction contained 6 bases not matched to a gene. CDR3 size: 15 residues. Germline CDR1 is SGHNT and CDR2 is YENEEA. The CDR3 nucleotides read TGTGCCAGCAGCTTAAGTCTAGCGGCCCACAATGAGCAGTTCTTC. It encodes CASSLSLAAHNEQFF.

This chain uses TRBV5-1 with TRBJ2-1; TRBD1 is a possible D gene (5 bases). V was clipped by 5 bases and J by 0 bases, with 12 bases between them. CDR1 is SGHRS and CDR2 is YFSETQ in the germline V gene. CDR3 length equals 15 residues. The CDR3 spells CASSPTGYSYNEQFF. As DNA, the CDR3 is TGCGCCAGCAGTCCCACAGGTTACTCCTACAATGAGCAGTTCTTC.

By its share, this clone is large. The rearrangement uses TRBV11-3 and TRBJ1-5; no clear D. This CDR3 has 15 amino acids. Trimming took 5 bases from V and 6 from J, leaving 17 bases between them. CDR1 and CDR2 from the germline V gene are SGHNT and YENEEA. CDR3 in amino acids: CASSPIMGSGQPQHF. The CDR3 DNA is TGTGCCAGCAGCCCGATAATGGGAAGTGGTCAGCCCCAGCATTTT.

There are a few counts of this clone. The chain uses TRBV9 and TRBJ2-1; 11 bases match TRBD2. CDR3 length: 15 residues. Germline CDR1 reads SGDLS; CDR2 reads YYNGEE. Unmatched junction bases numbered 8, after V lost 5 bases and J lost 7 bases. CDR3 sequence reads: CASSGTSGRQNEQFF. The CDR3 coding sequence is TGTGCCAGCAGTGGGACTAGCGGCAGACAGAATGAGCAGTTCTTC. The complete variable domain, with remaining parts taken from reference TRBV9 and TRBJ2-1, reads DSGVTQTPKHLITATGQRVTLRCSPRSGDLSVYWYQQSLDQGLQFLIQYYNGEERAKGNILERFSAQQFPDLHSELNLSSLELGDSALYFCASSGTSGRQNEQFFGPGTRLTVL.

This clone is medium-sized. The chain uses TRBV11-3 and TRBJ2-1; TRBD2 might be the D (5 bases). Per germline, CDR1 SGHNT and CDR2 YENEEA. Trimming stripped 1 base from V and 5 bases from J, with 9 bases between. The CDR3 has 14 residues. CDR3: CASSLVASNNEQFF. In DNA form, the CDR3 reads TGTGCCAGCAGCTTAGTTGCTAGCAACAATGAGCAGTTCTTC.

The genes are TRBV18 and TRBJ2-7, with a tentative D call TRBD2 (5 bases). The CDR3 covers 12 residues. The germline CDR1 and CDR2 sequences are KGHSH and LQKENI. Trimming pared 6 bases from V and 4 bases from J, leaving 10 bases between. Here the CDR3 DNA reads TGTGCCAGCTCTGACGGGGATTACGAGCAGTACTTC. As protein: CASSDGDYEQYF.

The chain employs TRBV10-1 and TRBJ2-3, with 7 nucleotides matching TRBD2. In germline, CDR1 is WNHNN, CDR2 SYGVQD (reference sequence). The J segment lost 4 bases and the V segment lost 8 bases, leaving 18 bases of the junction unmatched. The CDR3 is 17 residues long. Written as DNA, the CDR3 is TGCGCCAGCCCTGATTATGGGAGGGAGGGACCGGCAGATACGCAGTATTTT. Protein sequence: CASPDYGREGPADTQYF.

The rearrangement joins TRBV28 to TRBJ2-7; weak D call: TRBD2 (5 bases). V was cut by 10 bases and J by 3 bases, with 13 bases left in between. Germline CDR1 reads MDHEN; CDR2 reads SYDVKM. The CDR3 contains 12 residues. The CDR3 is CATGRLSYEQYF. CDR3 DNA sequence: TGTGCCACTGGGAGACTGAGCTACGAGCAGTACTTC.

A remark on this clone: A junction boundary mismatches the germline segment, possibly from a read error. This rearrangement joins TRBV15 to TRBJ1-5, with a weak D call TRBD1 (5 bases). Per the germline V gene, CDR1 is LNHNV and CDR2 is YYDKDF (reference sequence). The CDR3 loop spans 15 amino acids. The CDR3 sequence: CVTSRQEGAVEPQHF. CDR3 DNA: TGTGTCACCAGCAGGCAGGAAGGGGCGGTTGAGCCCCAGCATTTT.

This clone was seen more than once but under ten times. J is TRBJ2-7 and V is TRBV28, with 7 bases fitting TRBD1. The junction had 7 bases not matched to a gene; V was cut back by 5 bases and J by 3 bases. The CDR3 extends over 14 amino acids. Germline V CDR1 and CDR2: MDHEN, SYDVKM. CDR3 amino acids: CASSASYRGYEQYF. The CDR3 DNA reads as TGTGCCAGCAGTGCCTCTTACAGGGGCTACGAGCAGTACTTC.

This chain joins TRBV19 and TRBJ2-7, with D possibly called TRBD1 or TRBD2 (5 bases each). This CDR3 is built from 15 residues. Trimming pared 3 bases from V and 0 bases from J, leaving 12 bases between. Germline-derived CDR1 and CDR2 are LNHDA and SQIVND (reference sequence). The CDR3 region has the DNA TGTGCCAGTAGTATTCCGGGACGGGGCTCCTACGAGCAGTACTTC. Amino acids: CASSIPGRGSYEQYF.

The CDR3, as DNA: TGTGCCAGTAGTATAGAATCCGGGATGGGGTCTCGGGGCTACACCTTC. Its protein is CASSIESGMGSRGYTF. The V call is TRBV19, the J call TRBJ1-2; D unresolved. CDR3 length: 16 residues. The germline gives CDR1 LNHDA, CDR2 SQIVND (reference sequence). V gave up 0 bases and J gave up 8 bases, with 19 bases separating them.